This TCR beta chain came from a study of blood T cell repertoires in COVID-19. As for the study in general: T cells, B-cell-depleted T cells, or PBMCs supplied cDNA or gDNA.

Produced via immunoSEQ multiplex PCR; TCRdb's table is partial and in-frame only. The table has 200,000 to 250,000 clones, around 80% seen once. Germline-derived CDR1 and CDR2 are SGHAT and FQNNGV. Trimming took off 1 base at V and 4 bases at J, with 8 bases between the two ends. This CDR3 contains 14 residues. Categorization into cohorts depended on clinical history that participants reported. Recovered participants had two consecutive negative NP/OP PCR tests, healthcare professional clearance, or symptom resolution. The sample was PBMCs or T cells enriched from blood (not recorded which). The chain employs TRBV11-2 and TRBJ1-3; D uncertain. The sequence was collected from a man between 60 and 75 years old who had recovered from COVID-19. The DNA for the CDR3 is TGTGCCAGCAGCTTAGGACCCGGGGGAAACACCATATATTTT. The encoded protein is CASSLGPGGNTIYF.